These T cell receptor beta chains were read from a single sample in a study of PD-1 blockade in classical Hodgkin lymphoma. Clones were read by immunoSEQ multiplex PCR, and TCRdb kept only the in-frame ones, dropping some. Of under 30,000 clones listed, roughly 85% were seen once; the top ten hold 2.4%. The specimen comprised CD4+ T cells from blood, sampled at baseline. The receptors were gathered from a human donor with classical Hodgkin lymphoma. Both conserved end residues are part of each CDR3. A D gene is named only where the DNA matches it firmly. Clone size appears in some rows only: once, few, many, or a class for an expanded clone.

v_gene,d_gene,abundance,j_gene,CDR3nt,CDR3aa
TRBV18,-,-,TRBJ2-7,TGTGCCAGCTCACCACAGAACAGGGGGGGCTCCTACGAGCAGTACTTC,CASSPQNRGGSYEQYF
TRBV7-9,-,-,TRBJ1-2,TGTGCCAGCAGCTCGGGGGGACCGTTAGGGGACTCTAACTATGGCTACACCTTC,CASSSGGPLGDSNYGYTF
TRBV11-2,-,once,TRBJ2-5,TGTGCCAGCAGCTCGTCAGAGACCCAGTACTTC,CASSSSETQYF
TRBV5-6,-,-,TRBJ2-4,TGTGCCAGCAGAGCTAGGGGGATGGCCAAAAACATTCAGTACTTC,CASRARGMAKNIQYF
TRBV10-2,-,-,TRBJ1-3,TGCGCCAGCCGCCCGAGCTCTGGAAACACCATATATTTT,CASRPSSGNTIYF
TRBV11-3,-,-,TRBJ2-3,TGTGCCAGCAGCTTAGTCGCCAGGGGTTTCACAGATACGCAGTATTTT,CASSLVARGFTDTQYF
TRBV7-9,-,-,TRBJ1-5,TGTGCCAGCAGCTTAGTGGGATACAATCAGCCCCAGCATTTT,CASSLVGYNQPQHF
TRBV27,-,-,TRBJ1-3,TGTGCCAGCAGTTTAAGTCTGGACAGTCAAAAGTCCTCTGGAAACACCATATATTTT,CASSLSLDSQKSSGNTIYF
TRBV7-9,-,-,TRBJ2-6,TGTGCCAGCAGCTTAGGGGTAGGGGACTCTGGGGCCAACGTCCTGACTTTC,CASSLGVGDSGANVLTF
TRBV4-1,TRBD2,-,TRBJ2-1,TGCGCCAGCAGCCAAAGTGCTAGCGGGAGGGCCTCGTCCAATGAGCAGTTCTTC,CASSQSASGRASSNEQFF
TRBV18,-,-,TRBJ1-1,TGTGCCACCTCGGGGCTGGGCTTGAACACTGAAGCTTTCTTT,CATSGLGLNTEAFF
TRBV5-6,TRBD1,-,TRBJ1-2,TGTGCCAGCAGCTGGGACAGGGGGGACTATGGCTACACCTTC,CASSWDRGDYGYTF
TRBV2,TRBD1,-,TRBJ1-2,TGTGCCAGCGGGACAGCTCCTAACTATGGCTACACCTTC,CASGTAPNYGYTF
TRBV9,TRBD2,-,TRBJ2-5,TGTGCCAGCAGCTTAGCGGGAGGCTACCAAGAGACCCAGTACTTC,CASSLAGGYQETQYF
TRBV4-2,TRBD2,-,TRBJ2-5,TGTGCCAGCAGCCAATGGTCACTAGCGGGAGGAGAAGGGCAAGAGACCCAGTACTTC,CASSQWSLAGGEGQETQYF
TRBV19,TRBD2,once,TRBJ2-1,TGTGCCAGTAGTATTAGTACTAGCGGGAGGGCCAGGAATGAGCAGTTCTTC,CASSISTSGRARNEQFF
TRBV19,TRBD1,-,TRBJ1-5,TGTGCCAGTAAACCAGGACAGGGAACTCAGCCCCAGCATTTT,CASKPGQGTQPQHF
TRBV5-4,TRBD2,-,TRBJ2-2,TGTGCCAGCAGCTACCGACTAGCGGGGAACACCGGGGAGCTGTTTTTT,CASSYRLAGNTGELFF
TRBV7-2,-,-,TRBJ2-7,TGTGCCAGCAGCCGCCCCCAGTCCTACGAGCAGTACTTC,CASSRPQSYEQYF
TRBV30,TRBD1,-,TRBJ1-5,TGTGCCTGGGGGACAGGGAGCAATCAGCCCCAGCATTTT,CAWGTGSNQPQHF
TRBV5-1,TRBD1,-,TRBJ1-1,TGCGCCAGCAGCCAAGGGACAGGGGGCGGGAGCACTGAAGCTTTCTTT,CASSQGTGGGSTEAFF
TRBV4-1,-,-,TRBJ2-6,TGCGCCAGCAGCCAAGATCTGGATAACTCTGGGGCCAACGTCCTGACTTTC,CASSQDLDNSGANVLTF
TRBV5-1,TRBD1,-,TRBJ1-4,TGCGCCAGCAGCATGGCCCCGACAGGGACTAATGAAAAACTGTTTTTT,CASSMAPTGTNEKLFF
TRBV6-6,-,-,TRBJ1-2,TGTGCCAGCAGCTCGGCCCGCAGTCGGTCCTATGGCTACACCTTC,CASSSARSRSYGYTF
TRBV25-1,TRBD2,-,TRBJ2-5,TGTGCCAGCAGTGAGCTAGCGGAAGAGACCCAGTACTTC,CASSELAEETQYF
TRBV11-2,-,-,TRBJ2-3,TGTGCCAGCAGCTCACAGGGAACTAGCACAGATACGCAGTATTTT,CASSSQGTSTDTQYF
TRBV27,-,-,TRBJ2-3,TGTGCCAGCTCCTGGGGCAGGGGCTTCACAGATACGCAGTATTTT,CASSWGRGFTDTQYF
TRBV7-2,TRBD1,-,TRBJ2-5,TGTGCCAGCAGCCCCCGGACAGGGATGAAGACCCAGTACTTC,CASSPRTGMKTQYF
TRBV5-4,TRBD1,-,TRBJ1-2,TGTGCCAGCAGCAGGAGGGACAGAAACTATGGCTACACCTTC,CASSRRDRNYGYTF
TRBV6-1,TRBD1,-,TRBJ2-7,TGTGCCAGCAGCCGGGACAGGGCCTACGAGCAGTACTTC,CASSRDRAYEQYF
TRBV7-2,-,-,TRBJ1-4,TGTGCCAGCAGCCCAAGATCGGGGACGGGACCCGAAAAACTGTTTTTT,CASSPRSGTGPEKLFF
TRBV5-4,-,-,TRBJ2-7,TGTGCCAGCAGCTTAGACCGTCCCTCGCGGCAGTACTTC,CASSLDRPSRQYF
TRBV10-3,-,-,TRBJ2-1,TGTGCCATCAGTGAGTCGGGCCCAAGCGGGTTCTTC,CAISESGPSGFF
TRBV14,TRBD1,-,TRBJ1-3,TGTGCCAGCAGCCAAAACCTCGGGACAGCTGATGGAAACACCATATATTTT,CASSQNLGTADGNTIYF
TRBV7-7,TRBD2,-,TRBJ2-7,TGTGCCAGCAGCCCTGGACTAGCGGGAGTTAACGAGCAGTACTTC,CASSPGLAGVNEQYF
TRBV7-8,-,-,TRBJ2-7,TGTGCCAGCAGCTTAGGAGTGGGCACTTTGGGTGAGCAGTACTTC,CASSLGVGTLGEQYF
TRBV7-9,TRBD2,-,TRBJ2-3,TGTGCCAGCAGCGCACAAACACAGGGACTAGCAGGCACAGATACGCAGTATTTT,CASSAQTQGLAGTDTQYF
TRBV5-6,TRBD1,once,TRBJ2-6,TGTGCCAGCAGCCCTCTGGGGCAGGGGGCGTACGGGGCCAACGTCCTGACTTTC,CASSPLGQGAYGANVLTF
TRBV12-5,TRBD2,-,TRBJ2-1,TGTGCTAGTGGTTTGGGACTAGCCTATGAGCAGTTCTTC,CASGLGLAYEQFF
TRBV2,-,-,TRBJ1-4,TGTGCCAGCAACTATCGGACGGGGACAACTAATGAAAAACTGTTTTTT,CASNYRTGTTNEKLFF